These 9 T cell receptor beta chains were all obtained from the same sample, sequenced in a study of control samples from healthy donors and cancer patients. Repertoires were generated with immunoSEQ multiplex PCR, while TCRdb's copy carries only in-frame clones and drops some. The top ten clones hold roughly 5.5% of a sample with 130,000 to 150,000 clones, over 85% of them seen once. Sequencing was done on a sample of blood. Source of these receptors: a man aged 18 to 30 in good health.

This clone was seen a few times. The chain links TRBV3-1 (or the pseudogene TRBV3-2) to TRBJ2-2, with D perhaps TRBD1 (6 bases). The CDR3 covers 14 residues. Trimming took 6 bases from V and 1 from J, leaving 9 bases between them. Germline CDR1 and CDR2: LGHDT and YNNKEL (reference sequence). Here the CDR3 DNA reads TGTGCCAGCAGGACGGGACAGAACACCGGGGAGCTGTTTTTT. Its protein product is CASRTGQNTGELFF.

The J gene is TRBJ1-5, the V gene TRBV19, with D uncertain. The CDR3 length is 14 residues. V was cut by 8 bases and J by 3 bases, with 14 bases left in between. Germline V CDR1 and CDR2: LNHDA, SQIVND (reference sequence). The CDR3 reads CASADRPPNQPQHF. Here the CDR3 DNA reads TGTGCCAGTGCCGATCGTCCTCCCAATCAGCCCCAGCATTTT.

This chain connects TRBV14 to TRBJ2-3; no clear D gene. CDR1 is SGHDN and CDR2 is FVKESK in the germline V gene. The length of the CDR3 is 12 residues. V gave up 2 bases and J gave up 4 bases, with 4 bases separating them. The CDR3 DNA is TGTGCCAGCAGCCAATTCTCAGATACGCAGTATTTT. Protein product: CASSQFSDTQYF.

The gene calls are TRBV7-9 and TRBJ2-7; D not resolved. Deletions cut 5 bases from V and 5 bases from J, with 10 bases between. The CDR3 contains 12 residues. Germline lookup yields CDR1 SEHNR and CDR2 FQNEAQ (reference sequence). CDR3 amino acids: CASSPANNEQYF. CDR3 nucleotides: TGTGCCAGCAGCCCCGCAAACAACGAGCAGTACTTC.

The V call is TRBV5-5, the J call TRBJ1-3; no clear D. The CDR3 covers 15 residues. Germline loops: CDR1 SGHKS, CDR2 YYEKEE (reference sequence). V was cut by 0 bases and J by 0 bases, with 7 bases left in between. As DNA, the CDR3 is TGTGCCAGCAGCTTGGACGGAATCTCTGGAAACACCATATATTTT. It codes for CASSLDGISGNTIYF. The entire variable domain, with the rest obtained from reference TRBV5-5 and TRBJ1-3, is as follows: DAGVTQSPTHLIKTRGQQVTLRCSPISGHKSVSWYQQVLGQGPQFIFQYYEKEERGRGNFPDRFSARQFPNYSSELNVNALLLGDSALYLCASSLDGISGNTIYFGEGSWLTVV.

V usage is TRBV6-5 and J usage is TRBJ1-5; 9 nucleotides line up with TRBD1. This CDR3 spans 14 amino acids. With V trimmed by 6 bases and J by 9 bases, 9 bases remained unmatched. Looked up from germline, CDR1 is MNHEY and CDR2 is SVGAGI. This CDR3 reads CASSQTGGNWPQHF. The CDR3 coding sequence is TGTGCCAGCAGCCAGACAGGGGGAAATTGGCCCCAGCATTTT.

V usage is TRBV7-2 and J usage is TRBJ1-2; possible D gene TRBD1, 6 bases. The CDR3 consists of 14 residues. CDR1 SGHTA and CDR2 FQGNSA come from the germline V gene. V lost 3 bases to trimming and J lost 6 bases, with 14 bases between them. CDR3 sequence reads: CASSFSNRVHGYTF. DNA for the CDR3: TGTGCCAGCAGCTTCAGTAACAGGGTCCATGGCTACACCTTC.

The CDR3 sequence: CASSQYSATGGNTNYGYTF. The CDR3 nucleotides read TGTGCCAGCTCCCAGTACTCCGCGACAGGGGGTAATACTAACTATGGCTACACCTTC. The chain recombines TRBV18 with TRBJ1-2; 9 bases are a match to TRBD1. V lost 6 bases to trimming and J lost 0 bases; unmatched junction nucleotides: 17. In germline, CDR1 is KGHSH, CDR2 LQKENI. CDR3 length equals 19 residues.

The rearrangement joins TRBV7-9 to TRBJ1-2; 7 bases agree with TRBD1. V trimming: 5 bases; J trimming: 2 bases; junction bases outside the gene matches: 5. Germline loops: CDR1 SEHNR, CDR2 FQNEAQ (reference sequence). This CDR3 has 14 residues. CDR3: CASSRGGLNYGYTF. The CDR3 nucleotides are TGTGCCAGCAGCAGAGGGGGCCTCAACTATGGCTACACCTTC.